These 9 T cell receptor beta chains share one sample of origin, sequenced in a study of T-cell memory formation after mild COVID-19. MiXCR, run by TCRdb on the 5' RACE reads, gives a single entry per CDR3 protein. Of about 90,000 distinct CDR3 sequences listed, approximately 15% are singletons. Sequencing was done on a sample of PBMCs or a T cell subset sorted from them (not recorded which). Receptor source: a man aged 18 to 29 who had mild COVID-19 (a few samples of this study predate the infection). Cell type and time point are not known.

This clonotype was found a few times. This sequence joins TRBV9 and TRBJ2-1; D is perhaps TRBD1 (5 bases). CDR3 length: 15 residues. Trimming left V 0 bases short and J 2 bases short, with 9 bases between. Germline lookup yields CDR1 SGDLS and CDR2 YYNGEE. The CDR3 loop is CASSVGQTAYNEQFF. In nucleotides, the CDR3 is TGTGCCAGCAGCGTAGGTCAGACAGCCTACAATGAGCAGTTCTTC.

This clonotype occurred many times. The chain joins TRBV4-1 to TRBJ2-3; D uncertain. The length of the CDR3 is 13 residues. Trimming cost V 1 base and J 1 base, with 3 bases left between them. In germline, CDR1 is MGHRA, CDR2 YSYEKL. Written as DNA, the CDR3 is TGCGCCAGCAGCCAAGCCGGCACAGATACGCAGTATTTT. Its translation is CASSQAGTDTQYF.

The chain couples TRBV6-2 or TRBV6-3 to TRBJ1-5, with 10 nucleotides matching TRBD1. Germline loops: CDR1 MNHEY, CDR2 SVGEGT. With V trimmed by 6 bases and J by 7 bases, 9 bases remained unmatched. CDR3 length: 15 amino acids. For the CDR3, the DNA is TGTGCCAGCAGAACTGACAGGGGGCGCGACCAGCCCCAGCATTTT. This gives the protein CASRTDRGRDQPQHF.

This clonotype has a handful of counts. The genes are TRBV4-3 and TRBJ1-1, with unresolved D. Germline V gene sequence: CDR1 LGHNA, CDR2 YSLEER. This CDR3 comprises 14 residues. V was trimmed by 0 bases and J by 10 bases, leaving 15 bases between them. DNA of the CDR3: TGCGCCAGCAGCCAAGAGCCAGGAGGCGTAGGAGCTTTCTTT. Translating it yields CASSQEPGGVGAFF.

The rearrangement uses TRBV6-6 and TRBJ2-3, with D hard to call. V gave up 0 bases and J gave up 2 bases, with 12 bases separating them. The CDR3 totals 16 residues. CDR1 and CDR2 from the germline V gene are MNHNY and SVGAGI (reference sequence). The DNA of the CDR3 is TGTGCCAGCAGTTACTCGAATTTGCAGTCCACAGATACGCAGTATTTT. As protein: CASSYSNLQSTDTQYF.

V and J are TRBV4-1 and TRBJ2-2; 7 nucleotides match TRBD1. Losses at the gene ends were 5 bases for V and 1 base for J; bases not matched to a gene: 4. CDR3 length: 15 residues. Germline V CDR1 and CDR2: MGHRA, YSYEKL. CDR3 bases: TGCGCCAGCAGCAGAGGACAGGAGAACACCGGGGAGCTGTTTTTT. This translates into CASSRGQENTGELFF.

This clonotype came up a few times. The CDR3 protein is CASSQQGLIPGAGANVLTF. The CDR3 DNA reads as TGCGCCAGCAGCCAACAAGGCCTAATCCCAGGCGCTGGGGCCAACGTCCTGACTTTC. This chain uses TRBV4-1 with TRBJ2-6; D not resolved. Germline V gene sequence: CDR1 MGHRA, CDR2 YSYEKL. The CDR3 length is 19 residues. With 2 bases removed from V and 2 bases from J, the gap between germline ends came to 19 bases.

The V gene is TRBV7-8, the J gene TRBJ1-2; D gene ambiguous. This CDR3 is built from 11 residues. Germline CDR1 and CDR2: SGHVS and FQNEAQ. Trimming took 3 bases from V and 8 from J, leaving 7 bases between them. The CDR3 here is CASSFGNGYTF. In DNA, the CDR3 is TGTGCCAGCAGCTTCGGGAACGGCTACACCTTC.

This chain links TRBV3-1 with TRBJ1-1, with D tentatively TRBD1 (5 bases). V was trimmed by 4 bases and J by 1 base, leaving 19 bases between them. Germline CDR1 reads LGHDT; CDR2 reads YNNKEL (reference sequence). There are 17 residues in the CDR3. The CDR3 region is CASSLSEGRDSNTEAFF. CDR3 nucleotides: TGTGCCAGCAGCCTTTCAGAGGGGAGGGATTCGAACACTGAAGCTTTCTTT.